Given below is one T cell receptor beta chain in context. The target antigen is unknown. This specimen belongs to a study of T cell repertoires in cytomegalovirus infection. Study background: Indications came from public TCR beta signatures; they pointed to CMV infection and to a matching HLA type. Study-wide results and caveats: HLA-C-restricted CMV clonotypes gave the most frequent clonotype in two of eight donors. Cumulated frequencies of public TCR beta families served to identify carriers of CMV plus the relevant HLA.

TCRdb independently ran MiXCR on the reads; one entry per CDR3 protein. The sample holds about 300,000 distinct CDR3 sequences; 9.6% are singletons and the top ten take 2% to 3%. Trimming cost V 1 base and J 3 bases, with 7 bases left between them. The CDR3 length is 13 residues. CDR1 is MNHEY and CDR2 is SVGEGT in the germline V gene. The sequence came from a human donor in good health (CMV status not recorded). Some clones in this sample may be carry-over from other donors' samples. The sequenced sample consisted of PBMCs. This chain joins TRBV6-2 or TRBV6-3 and TRBJ2-7; D gene ambiguous. CDR3 residues: CASSYFGYYEQYF. The CDR3 coding sequence is TGTGCCAGCAGTTACTTTGGATACTACGAGCAGTACTTC.